One sample yielded the 9 T cell receptor beta chains listed below, sequenced in a study of blood T cell repertoires in COVID-19. Profiling relied on immunoSEQ multiplex PCR, and the TCRdb table lists in-frame clones only, not all of them. The data show a few hundred thousand clones, with around 84% seen just once and over 1.2% held by the top ten. Sequences were obtained from peripheral blood. These receptor sequences come from a woman between 40 and 50 years old who had recovered from COVID-19.

V usage is TRBV11-3 and J usage is TRBJ2-2; D may be TRBD1 (6 bases). The length of the CDR3 is 13 residues. V lost 4 bases to trimming and J lost 6 bases, with 9 bases between them. Germline V lookup: CDR1 SGHNT, CDR2 YENEEA. The CDR3 region has the DNA TGTGCCAGCAGCTCCCACAGGGCCGGGGAGCTGTTTTTT. Protein sequence: CASSSHRAGELFF. Combining the CDR3 with reference TRBV11-3 and TRBJ2-2 gives the whole variable domain EAGVVQSPRYKIIEKKQPVAFWCNPISGHNTLYWYLQNLGQGPELLIRYENEEAVDDSQLPKDRFSAERLKGVDSTLKIQPAELGDSAVYLCASSSHRAGELFFGEGSRLTVL.

This sequence joins TRBV6-2 or TRBV6-3 and TRBJ1-3; D remains unclear. Germline assignment: CDR1 MNHEY and CDR2 SVGEGT. V lost 3 bases and J lost 1, with 10 bases in between. The CDR3 is 15 residues long. The CDR3 DNA follows: TGTGCCAGCAGTTATACAGAAACTTCTGGAAACACCATATATTTT. The encoded protein is CASSYTETSGNTIYF.

The rearrangement joins TRBV7-2 to TRBJ2-1; D not certain. The CDR3 has 15 residues. V was clipped by 2 bases and J by 1 base, with 9 bases between them. In germline, CDR1 is SGHTA, CDR2 FQGNSA. CDR3 sequence reads: CASSLFGDSYNEQFF. The DNA of the CDR3 is TGTGCCAGCAGCTTATTCGGTGATTCCTACAATGAGCAGTTCTTC.

The rearrangement links TRBV10-1 to TRBJ2-3, with 9 bases that match TRBD2. Losses at the gene ends were 7 bases for V and 4 bases for J; bases not matched to a gene: 6. Germline loops: CDR1 WNHNN, CDR2 SYGVQD (reference sequence). The CDR3 length is 14 residues. The CDR3 DNA reads TGCGCCAGCAAAGCTAGCGGGGCTGCAGATACGCAGTATTTT. Its protein is CASKASGAADTQYF.

This clone was seen a handful of times. The V and J genes are TRBV7-2 and TRBJ2-7, with D unresolved. V was shortened by 0 bases and J by 3 bases, with 15 bases between the two germline ends. This CDR3 contains 16 residues. Germline CDR1 is SGHTA and CDR2 is FQGNSA. CDR3 nucleotide sequence: TGTGCCAGCAGCTTAGCGGAGACCCAACTATACTACGAGCAGTACTTC. Amino acid sequence: CASSLAETQLYYEQYF. The full variable domain, in which reference TRBV7-2 and TRBJ2-7 provide the parts outside the CDR3, is GAGVSQSPSNKVTEKGKDVELRCDPISGHTALYWYRQSLGQGLEFLIYFQGNSAPDKSGLPSDRFSAERTGGSVSTLTIQRTQQEDSAVYLCASSLAETQLYYEQYFGPGTRLTVT.

This clone has only a few counts. The chain combines TRBV7-9 with TRBJ1-1; D gene uncertain. V dropped 5 bases and J dropped 6 bases, with 16 bases sitting between them. Germline values: CDR1 SEHNR, CDR2 FQNEAQ (reference sequence). The CDR3 runs to 14 residues. The CDR3 spells CASSPPGKGAEAFF. The CDR3 DNA follows: TGTGCCAGCAGCCCCCCGGGGAAGGGCGCTGAAGCTTTCTTT.

A note on this clone: The identical CDR3 is also encoded by other nucleotide sequences in the sample. The chain recombines TRBV3-1 (or the pseudogene TRBV3-2) with TRBJ2-7, with D perhaps matching TRBD1 (5 bases). The germline V gene encodes CDR1 LGHDT and CDR2 YNNKEL (reference sequence). The V end was cut by 1 base, the J end by 7 bases, with 8 bases between. The CDR3 is 12 amino acids. The DNA of the CDR3 is TGTGCCAGCAGCCAAGTTTCAGGGGAGCAGTACTTC. Its translation: CASSQVSGEQYF.

V is TRBV15 and J is TRBJ1-2, with D possibly being TRBD1 (5 bases). Per germline, CDR1 LNHNV and CDR2 YYDKDF (reference sequence). The V and J ends lost 1 base and 5 bases respectively, with 11 bases between them. CDR3 length: 14 residues. CDR3 bases: TGTGCCACCAGCAGAGGTGGCAGGGATTATGGCTACACCTTC. It codes for CATSRGGRDYGYTF.

This clone was observed a handful of times. The chain uses TRBV6-6 and TRBJ1-6, with no clear D. Germline values: CDR1 MNHNY, CDR2 SVGAGI (reference sequence). The V end lost 6 bases, the J end lost 2 bases, and 11 bases lay between the germline ends. This CDR3 has 15 amino acids. The CDR3 is CASRFEETYNSPLHF. The CDR3 DNA follows: TGTGCCAGCAGATTTGAGGAGACCTATAATTCACCCCTCCACTTT.